The 30 T cell receptor beta chains below come from one sample, sequenced in a study of monozygotic twins with inflammatory bowel disease. TCRdb re-called the 5' RACE reads and shows each CDR3 protein once, DNA omitted. This repertoire includes 420,000 or so distinct CDR3 sequences. Specimen: blood. All receptors derive from a human donor with ulcerative colitis or Crohn's disease, or a healthy co-twin of an affected twin (not recorded which).

This chain links TRBV30 with TRBJ2-2. CDR3 length: 14 amino acids. The germline V gene encodes CDR1 GTSNPN and CDR2 SVGIG (reference sequence). The CDR3 sequence is CAWNLGSPTGELFF. Supplemented by reference TRBV30 and TRBJ2-2, the full variable domain reads SQTIHQWPATLVQPVGSPLSLECTVEGTSNPNLYWYRQAAGRGLQLLFYSVGIGQISSEVPQNLSASRPQDRQFILSSKKLLLSDSGFYLCAWNLGSPTGELFFGEGSRLTVL.

The chain has TRBV27 and TRBJ2-7; TCRdb returns TRBD1, unconfirmable since there is no DNA. CDR3 length: 13 amino acids. CDR1 and CDR2 from the germline V gene are MNHEY and SMNVEV (reference sequence). This chain's CDR3 is CASSPTGFHEQYF.

This chain joins TRBV3-1 and TRBJ1-6; TCRdb indicates TRBD1, and absent DNA this call remains unverified. The length of the CDR3 is 16 residues. The germline V gene encodes CDR1 LGHDT and CDR2 YNNKEL (reference sequence). The CDR3: CASSHERYNRGRPLHF.

The chain carries TRBV19 and TRBJ2-5; TCRdb indicates TRBD1, and absent DNA this call remains unverified. The germline V gene encodes CDR1 LNHDA and CDR2 SQIVND (reference sequence). This CDR3 region has 15 residues. The CDR3 here is CASSIAGQGPETQYF.

V gene TRBV15 combines with J gene TRBJ2-2; as DNA is missing, the TRBD1 call by TCRdb cannot be tested. The CDR3 is 15 amino acids. Germline V gene sequence: CDR1 LNHNV, CDR2 YYDKDF (reference sequence). The CDR3: CATSRDRGSTGELFF.

The chain joins TRBV7-9 to TRBJ2-1. The CDR3 spans 13 residues. Germline values: CDR1 SEHNR, CDR2 FQNEAQ (reference sequence). CDR3 sequence reads: CASSLAVYNEQFF.

This chain connects TRBV24-1 to TRBJ1-2. Germline CDR1 reads KGHDR; CDR2 reads SFDVKD. The CDR3 is 12 amino acids. The CDR3 sequence is CATSEGNYGYTF.

V is TRBV20-1 and J is TRBJ2-6; TCRdb picks TRBD1, but there is no DNA to check that call. Per the germline V gene, CDR1 is DFQATT and CDR2 is SNEGSKA (reference sequence). The CDR3 totals 18 residues. The CDR3: CSASPPLQGAPGANVLTF.

The rearrangement uses TRBV20-1 and TRBJ2-7; TCRdb selects TRBD1, and the lack of DNA leaves this call unchecked. The CDR3 has 13 amino acids. Per the germline V gene, CDR1 is DFQATT and CDR2 is SNEGSKA (reference sequence). CDR3 loop: CSASPDRASEQYF.

The chain couples TRBV12-3 or TRBV12-4 to TRBJ1-4. This CDR3 spans 12 amino acids. The CDR3 sequence: CASRRSNEKLFF.

This chain links TRBV29-1 with TRBJ1-1; the D call of TRBD1 rests on TCRdb alone, since no DNA is present to check it. The CDR3 extends over 12 amino acids. Germline CDR1 SQVTM, CDR2 ANQGSEA. CDR3 in amino acids: CSVEGGDRGPFF.

The chain uses TRBV4-3 and TRBJ2-3; the D call of TRBD1 rests on TCRdb alone, since no DNA is present to check it. The CDR3 contains 16 residues. CDR1 and CDR2 from the germline V gene are LGHNA and YSLEER. The CDR3 loop is CASSQAFGGGTDTQYF.

The chain carries TRBV7-2 and TRBJ2-5; TCRdb selects TRBD2, and the lack of DNA leaves this call unchecked. The CDR3 sequence is 12 residues long. Germline CDR1 is SGHTA and CDR2 is FQGNSA. The CDR3 sequence: CASSHMAGTQYF.

The chain carries TRBV28 and TRBJ2-7. The CDR3 length is 12 residues. Germline assignment: CDR1 MDHEN and CDR2 SYDVKM. Here the CDR3 reads CASSLGLYEQYF. Drawing the rest from reference TRBV28 and TRBJ2-7, the complete variable domain is DVKVTQSSRYLVKRTGEKVFLECVQDMDHENMFWYRQDPGLGLRLIYFSYDVKMKEKGDIPEGYSVSREKKERFSLILESASTNQTSMYLCASSLGLYEQYFGPGTRLTVT.

The V call is TRBV7-8, the J call TRBJ2-1; the D gene TCRdb calls, TRBD2, cannot be checked with no DNA. Germline V gene sequence: CDR1 SGHVS, CDR2 FQNEAQ. CDR3 size: 13 residues. CDR3 sequence: CASRLGLALSGFF.

The J gene is TRBJ1-3, the V gene TRBV29-1. Germline lookup yields CDR1 SQVTM and CDR2 ANQGSEA. CDR3 length equals 13 residues. The CDR3 protein is CSVGGGYGNTIYF. Full variable domain (rest looked up from reference TRBV29-1 and TRBJ1-3): SAVISQKPSRDICQRGTSLTIQCQVDSQVTMMFWYRQQPGQSLTLIATANQGSEATYESGFVIDKFPISRPNLTFSTLTVSNMSPEDSSIYLCSVGGGYGNTIYFGEGSWLTVV.

The V call is TRBV20-1, the J call TRBJ2-1; TCRdb names TRBD1, which stays unverified in the absence of DNA. The CDR3 length is 13 residues. The V gene's germline CDR1 is DFQATT and CDR2 SNEGSKA (reference sequence). The CDR3 region is CSARSGGGNEQFF.

The V gene is TRBV6-1, the J gene TRBJ1-6. Per the germline V gene, CDR1 is MNHNS and CDR2 is SASEGT. CDR3 size: 17 residues. CDR3 sequence reads: CASSESRGHLLGAPLHF.

The chain has TRBV20-1 and TRBJ2-1; TCRdb's D call, TRBD2, is unchecked because there is no DNA. This CDR3 contains 14 residues. Germline lookup yields CDR1 DFQATT and CDR2 SNEGSKA (reference sequence). CDR3 amino acids: CSAKSDWPYNEQFF.

The genes are TRBV20-1 and TRBJ1-2; TCRdb outputs TRBD1, but without DNA this stays unchecked. The CDR3 extends over 13 amino acids. Germline V CDR1 and CDR2: DFQATT, SNEGSKA (reference sequence). Here the CDR3 reads CSANPGAGYGYTF.

The genes are TRBV3-1 and TRBJ1-3. This CDR3 has 18 residues. From germline, CDR1 is LGHDT and CDR2 YNNKEL (reference sequence). The CDR3 loop reads CASSQDRVRLSSGNTIYF.

V and J are TRBV5-8 and TRBJ2-1; TCRdb picks TRBD1, but there is no DNA to check that call. The CDR3 has 15 residues. CDR1 and CDR2 from the germline V gene are SGHTS and YDEGEE. CDR3 loop: CASSLTPDSYNEQFF.

The rearrangement joins TRBV27 to TRBJ1-2; TCRdb calls TRBD1, which cannot be checked without DNA. Germline values: CDR1 MNHEY, CDR2 SMNVEV (reference sequence). CDR3 length: 13 amino acids. CDR3 protein: CASRSTGVYGYTF.

This chain joins TRBV4-3 and TRBJ2-7. Germline V CDR1 and CDR2: LGHNA, YSLEER. The CDR3 totals 15 residues. The CDR3 is CASSQDSAGSYEQYF.

J is TRBJ2-3 and V is TRBV20-1. The CDR3 sequence is 15 residues long. Germline lookup yields CDR1 DFQATT and CDR2 SNEGSKA (reference sequence). CDR3 region: CSALGPRDFGDTQYF.

The V and J genes are TRBV11-2 and TRBJ2-5; TCRdb calls TRBD1, which cannot be checked without DNA. The CDR3 has 13 amino acids. Germline CDR1 SGHAT, CDR2 FQNNGV. The CDR3: CASGQGYVETQYF.

The chain employs TRBV28 and TRBJ2-5; lacking DNA, the TRBD2 call made by TCRdb goes unchecked. The germline V gene encodes CDR1 MDHEN and CDR2 SYDVKM. The CDR3 totals 15 residues. The CDR3 sequence is CASSFGTRLEETQYF.

The rearrangement uses TRBV5-1 and TRBJ2-3; TCRdb selects TRBD2, and the lack of DNA leaves this call unchecked. Germline values: CDR1 SGHRS, CDR2 YFSETQ. This CDR3 is 15 amino acids long. The CDR3 spells CASSLTSGGADTQYF.

The chain joins TRBV5-1 to TRBJ2-2; TCRdb's D call, TRBD1, is unchecked because there is no DNA. CDR1 is SGHRS, CDR2 YFSETQ, per germline. This CDR3 has 17 amino acids. The CDR3: CASSLAPGQGYTGELFF.

This rearrangement joins TRBV6-2 or TRBV6-3 to TRBJ1-5. There are 16 residues in the CDR3. CDR1 is MNHEY, CDR2 SVGEGT, per germline. Here the CDR3 reads CASSYWGRYSNQPQHF.